The T cell receptor (beta chain) described here comes from a study of T cell repertoires in cytomegalovirus infection. Looking at the study overall: Public TCR beta signature analysis indicated the presence of both CMV infection and matching HLA type. General study results and limits: HLA-C-restricted CMV clonotypes gave the most frequent clonotype in two of eight donors.

TCRdb analysed the reads with MiXCR anew, one entry per CDR3 protein. This sample has about 500,000 distinct CDR3 sequences, with around 30% found just once. Only a few counts were recorded for this clonotype. Its antigen is currently unknown. Germline lookup yields CDR1 SEHNR and CDR2 FQNEAQ (reference sequence). The CDR3 extends over 15 amino acids. The ends lost 5 bases at V and 7 bases at J; junction bases unmatched: 8. The receptor's source is a human donor in good health (CMV status not recorded). Some clones in this sample may be carry-over from other donors' samples. Sequencing was performed on cultured PBMCs, taken from culture after CMV antigen stimulation. The chain combines TRBV7-9 with TRBJ2-2, with 9 positions matching TRBD2. CDR3 region: CASSDGTSFNGELFF. The CDR3 region has the DNA TGTGCCAGCAGCGACGGGACTAGCTTTAACGGGGAGCTGTTTTTT.